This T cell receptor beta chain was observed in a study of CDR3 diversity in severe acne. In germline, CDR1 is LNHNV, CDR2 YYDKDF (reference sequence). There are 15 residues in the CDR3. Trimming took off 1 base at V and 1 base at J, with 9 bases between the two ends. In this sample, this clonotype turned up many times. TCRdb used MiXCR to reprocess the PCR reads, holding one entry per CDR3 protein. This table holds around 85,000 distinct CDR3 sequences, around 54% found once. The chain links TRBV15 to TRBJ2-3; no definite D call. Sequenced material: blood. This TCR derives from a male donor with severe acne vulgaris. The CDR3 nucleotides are TGTGCCACCAGCAGAGGCCCGGGCCGCACAGATACGCAGTATTTT. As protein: CATSRGPGRTDTQYF.